The clone carrying this T cell receptor beta chain appeared once. This sequence may be a read error, since a much larger clone differs from it by one base. The entry originates in a study of early T cells in non-severe SARS-CoV-2 infection. Individually, cDNA molecules had unique molecular identifiers attached to them. MiXCR, applied by TCRdb to the 5' RACE reads, yields one record per CDR3 protein. Of some 66,000 distinct CDR3 sequences listed, approximately 10% are singletons. Sequencing was carried out using whole blood. This receptor was identified in an adult who was a healthcare worker with PCR-confirmed SARS-CoV-2 infection or an uninfected control (not recorded which).

CDR3 loop: CVTSDGVQAFF. The CDR3 DNA sequence: TGTGTCACCAGTGACGGCGTTCAAGCTTTCTTT. The rearrangement joins TRBV24-1 to TRBJ1-1, with D uncertain. Germline CDR1 and CDR2: KGHDR and SFDVKD. The CDR3 runs to 11 residues.